This T cell receptor beta chain was captured by sequencing in a study of T cell responses to AZD1222 COVID-19 vaccine. TCRdb's copy holds only in-frame clones and misses some; the assay was immunoSEQ multiplex PCR. The sample yields under 150,000 clones, approximately 91% seen once. Whole-study findings and limits: CD4 TCRs covered the whole spike, strongest at regions 160-218 and 743-854. Clonal diversity was possibly underestimated, and the donors were mostly white British, with more females. Sampled repertoires all dated from after the peak T cell response.

A word on this clone: Its matching antigen is unknown.

The junction had 6 bases not matched to a gene; V was cut back by 6 bases and J by 2 bases. The CDR3 totals 14 residues. Germline CDR1 reads MNHEY; CDR2 reads SVGAGI. The sample here was peripheral blood, taken 28 days after the second AZD1222 dose. The origin of this receptor is an adult who received the AZD1222 COVID-19 vaccine. The rearrangement links TRBV6-5 to TRBJ1-2; 7 bases are shared with TRBD1. The CDR3 reads CASRRTGANYGYTF. DNA for the CDR3: TGTGCCAGCAGACGGACAGGCGCGAACTATGGCTACACCTTC.